Presented here are 30 T cell receptor beta chains from one specimen sequenced in a study of T cells in localized non-small cell lung cancer. Sequencing used immunoSEQ multiplex PCR; TCRdb keeps in-frame clones, though not all of them. The sample contains fewer than 1,500 clones, more than 15% of which appear only once. The input for sequencing was normal lung tissue next to the tumor, taken before any cancer treatment. The receptor source for this set is a woman aged 40 to 75 with stage I lung adenocarcinoma.

This clone was seen only once. The DNA of the CDR3 is TGTGCCAGTAGTATGGTCTTGGTACGACAGGGGGTAGCCTACGAGCAGTACTTC. This codes for CASSMVLVRQGVAYEQYF. V usage is TRBV19 and J usage is TRBJ2-7; 9 positions match TRBD1. The CDR3 totals 18 residues. Germline assignment: CDR1 LNHDA and CDR2 SQIVND (reference sequence). Trimming took 3 bases from V and 2 from J; bases not matched to a gene: 14.

The rearrangement uses TRBV5-1 and TRBJ1-1, with 8 bases fitting TRBD1. This CDR3 is 15 amino acids long. Germline CDR1 and CDR2: SGHRS and YFSETQ. With V trimmed by 5 bases and J by 4 bases, 10 bases remained unmatched. CDR3 amino acids: CASRVSRTGTTEAFF. CDR3 sequence (DNA): TGCGCCAGCAGGGTTTCCAGGACAGGGACCACTGAAGCTTTCTTT.

This clone was counted only a few times. The chain joins TRBV11-3 to TRBJ2-1, with D unresolved. CDR3 length equals 16 residues. Trimming pared 3 bases from V and 5 bases from J, leaving 17 bases between. In germline, CDR1 is SGHNT, CDR2 YENEEA. CDR3 coding DNA: TGTGCCAGCAGCTTCAAGGAGAGACCCGGCAACAATGAGCAGTTCTTC. This gives the protein CASSFKERPGNNEQFF.

This clone was recorded a few times. The chain combines TRBV11-3 with TRBJ1-3; unclear D gene. The CDR3 is 16 residues long. V shed 0 bases and J shed 1 base, with 10 bases lying between them. Per the germline V gene, CDR1 is SGHNT and CDR2 is YENEEA. CDR3 nucleotide sequence: TGTGCCAGCAGCTTAGAGGCGGTTCGGTCTGGAAACACCATATATTTT. It is translated as CASSLEAVRSGNTIYF.

The rearrangement links TRBV9 to TRBJ2-1; tentatively, D is TRBD1 (6 bases). The V gene's germline CDR1 is SGDLS and CDR2 YYNGEE. The CDR3 totals 14 residues. V gave up 0 bases and J gave up 5 bases, with 9 bases separating them. The CDR3: CASSVGTVDNEQFF. For the CDR3, the DNA is TGTGCCAGCAGCGTAGGGACAGTGGACAATGAGCAGTTCTTC.

A few counts support this clone. This chain connects TRBV10-3 to TRBJ2-7; D is unresolved. The germline CDR1 and CDR2 sequences are ENHRY and SYGVKD. V was pared by 2 bases and J by 1 base, with 9 bases between. CDR3 length equals 14 residues. CDR3 nucleotides: TGTGCCATCAGTGAGCCCGGACGGTCCTACGAGCAGTACTTC. This encodes CAISEPGRSYEQYF.

This clone has just a few counts. The chain joins TRBV9 to TRBJ1-3; D is unresolved. The germline V gene has CDR1 SGDLS and CDR2 YYNGEE. The CDR3 has 15 residues. Trimming shortened V by 2 bases and J by 0 bases, and 9 bases separated the two germline ends. This CDR3 reads CASSVTGGSGNTIYF. The DNA for the CDR3 is TGTGCCAGCAGCGTCACGGGTGGCTCTGGAAACACCATATATTTT.

In this sample, this clone is medium-sized. The V and J genes are TRBV6-8 and TRBJ1-2, with D unresolved. Germline V gives CDR1 MNHGY, CDR2 SAAAGT. V lost 4 bases and J lost 0, with 6 bases in between. The CDR3 extends over 13 amino acids. CDR3 DNA sequence: TGTGCCAGCAGTTCCGGGGCTAACTATGGCTACACCTTC. Its translation is CASSSGANYGYTF.

The rearrangement uses TRBV6-8 and TRBJ1-2, with 7 bases identical to TRBD1. Germline trimming cut 5 bases from V and 4 bases from J; bases unmatched to any gene: 7. The CDR3 is made up of 14 amino acids. CDR1 and CDR2 from the germline V gene are MNHGY and SAAAGT. This CDR3 reads CASSVQGGSYGYTF. The DNA of the CDR3 is TGTGCCAGCAGTGTCCAGGGGGGCTCCTATGGCTACACCTTC.

This clone showed up just a few times. The chain recombines TRBV6-8 with TRBJ2-3; D is unclear. The V end lost 7 bases, the J end lost 0 bases, and 14 bases lay between the germline ends. The CDR3 runs to 15 residues. CDR1 and CDR2 (germline): MNHGY, SAAAGT. CDR3 in DNA: TGTGCCAGCACCCCCGGCGGCCCTAGCACAGATACGCAGTATTTT. It is translated as CASTPGGPSTDTQYF.

This clone is large (0.1 to 1%) in the sample. The chain uses TRBV6-8 and TRBJ2-7, with 8 bases identical to TRBD2. Germline CDR1 MNHGY, CDR2 SAAAGT. The CDR3 sequence is 16 residues long. V was pared by 4 bases and J by 2 bases, with 10 bases of the junction left unmatched. CDR3 coding DNA: TGTGCCAGCAGTTTCCCGAGCAGCGGGGGCCCCTACGAGCAGTACTTC. The encoded protein is CASSFPSSGGPYEQYF.

This clone counts as large. This sequence joins TRBV11-3 and TRBJ1-1; D call uncertain. The CDR3 has 16 amino acids. The germline CDR1 and CDR2 sequences are SGHNT and YENEEA. V lost 5 bases, J lost 0 bases, and 16 bases lay in between. CDR3 nucleotide sequence: TGTGCCAGCAGCCCTGAACAGCCGAAACTGAACACTGAAGCTTTCTTT. Translated, it gives CASSPEQPKLNTEAFF.

J is TRBJ1-5 and V is TRBV15; TRBD1 might be the D (6 bases). Looked up from germline, CDR1 is LNHNV and CDR2 is YYDKDF (reference sequence). V was pared by 0 bases and J by 0 bases, with 12 bases between. The CDR3 runs 17 residues. In DNA, the CDR3 is TGTGCCACCAGCAGAGATGTGGACAGCGATAGCAATCAGCCCCAGCATTTT. It codes for CATSRDVDSDSNQPQHF.

This clone is labeled as medium-sized. V usage is TRBV1 and J usage is TRBJ2-4; the DNA was not compared with TRBD2, the D call given in the table. TRBV1 is listed as a pseudogene. The CDR3 extends over 17 amino acids. The DNA for the CDR3 is TGCACCAGCAGCCAAGGTAGTACGGGTATAGCCAAAAACATTCAGTACTTC. This encodes CTSSQGSTGIAKNIQYF.

This clone was picked up a small number of times. V and J are TRBV6-8 and TRBJ1-6; TRBD1 matches 7 bases. The V segment lost 6 bases and the J segment 8 bases; nucleotides outside the gene matches: 7. CDR3 size: 14 residues. The V gene's germline CDR1 is MNHGY and CDR2 SAAAGT. The CDR3 region is CASSRQGWDSPLHF. Here the CDR3 DNA reads TGTGCCAGCAGCCGACAGGGATGGGATTCACCCCTCCACTTT.

This clone is labeled medium-sized (0.01 to 0.1%). The chain carries TRBV4-1 and TRBJ2-3; 16 bases align to TRBD2. This CDR3 has 21 residues. CDR1 and CDR2 from the germline V gene are MGHRA and YSYEKL. V was clipped by 2 bases and J by 8 bases; unmatched bases: 19. The CDR3 here is CASSQLNPGLAGGPRDRTQYF. The CDR3 nucleotides are TGCGCCAGCAGCCAACTCAATCCGGGACTAGCGGGGGGGCCGCGGGACCGTACGCAGTATTTT.

This clone is categorized as medium-sized. V gene TRBV11-3 combines with J gene TRBJ1-1; a weak D match, TRBD1 (5 bases). CDR3 length equals 14 residues. Germline V gene data show CDR1 as SGHNT and CDR2 as YENEEA. The V end was cut by 5 bases, the J end by 5 bases, with 15 bases between. The CDR3 loop is CASSPNQGSTEAFF. Here the CDR3 DNA reads TGTGCCAGCAGCCCAAATCAGGGAAGTACTGAAGCTTTCTTT.

Judged by abundance, this clone is medium-sized. The chain is built from TRBV11-3 and TRBJ1-2, with TRBD1 matching over 8 bases. The CDR3 is made up of 14 amino acids. The V gene's germline CDR1 is SGHNT and CDR2 YENEEA. V gave up 5 bases and J gave up 8 bases; unmatched junction bases: 10. The CDR3 loop is CASSPDRAAGGYTF. In DNA form, the CDR3 reads TGTGCCAGCAGCCCGGACAGGGCCGCGGGAGGCTACACCTTC.

This rearrangement joins TRBV6-8 to TRBJ1-1, with D maybe TRBD1 (6 bases). Germline loops: CDR1 MNHGY, CDR2 SAAAGT. The CDR3 covers 16 residues. V lost 9 bases, J lost 0 bases, and 20 bases lay in between. The CDR3 DNA sequence: TGTGCCAGTACTGGACAGCCGATGAGCATGAACACTGAAGCTTTCTTT. Its protein product is CASTGQPMSMNTEAFF.

CDR3 residues: CASSERRGHKVGSPLHF. The DNA for the CDR3 is TGCGCCAGCAGTGAGAGGCGGGGACACAAAGTGGGTTCACCCCTCCACTTT. V gene TRBV10-2 combines with J gene TRBJ1-6; TRBD1 might be the D (6 bases). Trimming took 2 bases from V and 9 from J, leaving 20 bases between them. This CDR3 region has 17 residues. Germline V gives CDR1 WSHSY, CDR2 SAAADI.

By share, this clone ranks as medium-sized. The chain uses TRBV9 and TRBJ1-2, with 8 bases lining up with TRBD1. The CDR3 has 15 residues. The J segment lost 8 bases and the V segment lost 4 bases, leaving 13 bases of the junction unmatched. In germline, CDR1 is SGDLS, CDR2 YYNGEE. The CDR3 is CASSPDPQGARGYTF. The CDR3, as DNA: TGTGCCAGCAGCCCGGATCCTCAGGGGGCGCGGGGCTACACCTTC.

For the CDR3, the DNA is TGTGCCAGTAGTAAGTTGTCGGCGTGGGGAACCCGAACCGGGGAGCTGTTTTTT. This encodes CASSKLSAWGTRTGELFF. The chain carries TRBV19 and TRBJ2-2; D ambiguous. Germline CDR1 is LNHDA and CDR2 is SQIVND (reference sequence). Trimming took off 4 bases at V and 5 bases at J, with 23 bases between the two ends. The CDR3 totals 18 residues.

The V call is TRBV11-3, the J call TRBJ2-1, with 9 bases lining up with TRBD2. Germline-derived CDR1 and CDR2 are SGHNT and YENEEA. The CDR3 loop spans 15 amino acids. After removal of 7 bases from V and 4 bases from J, the junction contained 8 bases not matched to a gene. CDR3 DNA: TGTGCCAGCAAAGGTGGCGGGGGGGTTTACAATGAGCAGTTCTTC. Amino acids: CASKGGGGVYNEQFF.

The table lists this clone with a few counts. This sequence joins TRBV11-3 and TRBJ1-1, with D perhaps matching TRBD1 (5 bases). This CDR3 region has 14 residues. The V gene lost 5 bases and the J gene lost 1 base, with 11 bases spanning the gap. The germline CDR1 and CDR2 sequences are SGHNT and YENEEA. The chain's CDR3 is CASSLGGRNTEAFF. Here the CDR3 DNA reads TGTGCCAGCAGCCTGGGGGGGAGGAACACTGAAGCTTTCTTT.

This clone ranks as medium-sized. J is TRBJ2-3 and V is TRBV11-3; TRBD2 agrees at 14 bases. Germline V gene sequence: CDR1 SGHNT, CDR2 YENEEA. The CDR3 covers 16 residues. V was clipped by 5 bases and J by 3 bases; unmatched bases: 4. This CDR3 reads CASSRLAGGRTDTQYF. In DNA, the CDR3 is TGTGCCAGCAGCCGACTAGCGGGGGGGCGTACAGATACGCAGTATTTT.

This clone was counted only a few times. The chain has TRBV28 and TRBJ1-4; D ambiguous. Germline CDR1 reads MDHEN; CDR2 reads SYDVKM. This CDR3 has 15 residues. V shed 7 bases and J shed 8 bases, with 20 bases lying between them. CDR3 DNA sequence: TGTGCCAGCAACTCCCCAAGCAAGGTAGAGGAAAAACTGTTTTTT. Amino acid sequence: CASNSPSKVEEKLFF.

As regards this clone: The junction and the germline gene differ at one end; a read error may be behind it. J is TRBJ2-1 and V is TRBV6-8; D remains unclear. CDR3 length equals 16 residues. The germline V gene has CDR1 MNHGY and CDR2 SAAAGT. This CDR3 is CASSDSGQSSYNEQFF. DNA of the CDR3: TGTGCCAGCAGTGACTCTGGGCAGAGCTCCTACAATGAGCAGTTCTTC.

This clone came up a few times. V is TRBV9 and J is TRBJ1-5; unclear D gene. The CDR3 spans 14 residues. The V end lost 0 bases, the J end lost 3 bases, and 7 bases lay between the germline ends. Per the germline V gene, CDR1 is SGDLS and CDR2 is YYNGEE. This chain's CDR3 is CASSVDGANQPQHF. The CDR3 nucleotides read TGTGCCAGCAGCGTAGACGGAGCCAATCAGCCCCAGCATTTT.

The CDR3 spells CASSVPAGGSYEQYF. The DNA of the CDR3 is TGTGCCAGCAGTGTACCGGCGGGGGGCTCCTACGAGCAGTACTTC. The gene calls are TRBV25-1 and TRBJ2-7, with TRBD2 identical over 8 bases. J lost 0 bases, V lost 4 bases, and 5 bases had no gene match. Germline V lookup: CDR1 MGHDK, CDR2 SYGVNS. The CDR3 runs 15 residues.

V and J are TRBV6-7 and TRBJ2-3, with D uncertain. TRBV6-7 is labeled an ORF, and its function is uncertain. This CDR3 is 11 amino acids long. Trimming took off 6 bases at V and 3 bases at J, with 4 bases between the two ends. The CDR3 DNA is TGTGCCAGCAGCTGGACAGATACGCAGTATTTT. Its protein product is CASSWTDTQYF.